A selection of T cell receptor beta chains follows, all from one sample in a study of cytomegalovirus exposure and HLA in healthy donors. Generated by immunoSEQ multiplex PCR, the TCRdb table keeps only in-frame clones and is missing some. Among tens of thousands of clones listed, 85% were seen once. Material: PBMCs. These receptors were obtained from a female donor in good health and CMV-seronegative. The CDR3 runs from the conserved cysteine through the conserved F or W. The D gene is left open where the match is weak. Clone size is given for some rows only: seen once, a few or many times, or a class if the clone is expanded.

>NA|TRBV7-2|TRBJ2-7|TRBD2
CASGLWGGALYEQYF
TGTGCCAGCGGACTCTGGGGAGGGGCGCTCTACGAGCAGTACTTC
>NA|TRBV14|TRBJ2-3|TRBD2
CASSLTSGGADTQYF
TGTGCCAGCAGCCTGACTAGCGGGGGGGCTGATACGCAGTATTTT
>NA|TRBV7-2|TRBJ2-1|NA
CASSLGAGPNRNEQFF
TGTGCCAGCAGCTTAGGTGCAGGGCCTAACAGGAATGAGCAGTTCTTC
>NA|TRBV28|TRBJ1-5|TRBD1
CASSSGTGHQPQHF
TGTGCCAGCAGCTCCGGGACAGGACATCAGCCCCAGCATTTT
>NA|TRBV28|TRBJ2-6|NA
CASTYTVSGANVLTF
TGTGCCAGCACTTATACTGTCTCTGGGGCCAACGTCCTGACTTTC
>NA|TRBV29-1|TRBJ1-1|TRBD1
CSFNQGVISEAFF
TGCAGTTTCAATCAGGGGGTTATCTCTGAAGCTTTCTTT
>once|TRBV2|TRBJ2-7|TRBD2
CASSEGTSGAFGQYF
TGTGCCAGCAGTGAAGGGACTAGCGGGGCCTTCGGGCAGTACTTC
>NA|TRBV5-4|TRBJ2-7|NA
CASSFRGAYEQYF
TGTGCCAGCAGCTTTCGGGGAGCCTACGAGCAGTACTTC
>NA|TRBV10-3|TRBJ1-1|NA
CAISGWRETEAFF
TGTGCCATCAGTGGGTGGAGGGAAACTGAAGCTTTCTTT
>NA|TRBV29-1|TRBJ2-1|NA
CSVVVPETSSYNEQFF
TGCAGCGTTGTGGTACCCGAGACTAGCTCCTACAATGAGCAGTTCTTC
>NA|TRBV5-8|TRBJ2-1|TRBD2
CASSSTSGGLYEQFF
TGTGCCAGCAGCTCGACTAGCGGGGGCCTCTATGAGCAGTTCTTC
>NA|TRBV10-1|TRBJ1-6|NA
CASRQGSSADSPLHF
TGCGCCAGCAGACAGGGTTCATCTGCGGATTCACCCCTCCACTTT
>NA|TRBV6-1|TRBJ2-5|NA
CASSENSGGWRETQYF
TGTGCCAGCAGTGAAAATAGTGGGGGCTGGAGAGAGACCCAGTACTTC
>NA|TRBV25-1|TRBJ2-5|TRBD1
CASRPLDRAEETQYF
TGTGCCAGCAGACCTCTAGACAGGGCAGAAGAGACCCAGTACTTC